These 22 T cell receptor beta chains were sequenced from one sample in a study of T cell responses to AZD1222 COVID-19 vaccine. Assay: immunoSEQ multiplex PCR; the TCRdb copy retains only in-frame clones and omits some. Altogether under 200,000 clones are present, about 91% being singletons, with the ten largest covering about 4.6%. Sequenced material: peripheral blood, taken on day 0 of MenACWY control vaccination. These receptors were obtained from an adult in good health.

J is TRBJ1-2 and V is TRBV5-1, with TRBD1 matching 7 bases. The germline gives CDR1 SGHRS, CDR2 YFSETQ. The CDR3 has 15 residues. The V and J ends lost 4 bases and 2 bases, in that order; junction bases with no gene match: 8. This CDR3 reads CASSGDSPPNYGYTF. In nucleotides, the CDR3 is TGCGCCAGCAGCGGGGACAGTCCACCCAACTATGGCTACACCTTC.

V is TRBV15 and J is TRBJ2-1, with 7 nucleotides matching TRBD1. Germline loops: CDR1 LNHNV, CDR2 YYDKDF (reference sequence). Germline trimming cut 2 bases from V and 0 bases from J; bases unmatched to any gene: 4. This CDR3 has 16 residues. The CDR3 is CATSRSHRGSYNEQFF. The CDR3 DNA is TGTGCCACCAGCAGATCACACAGGGGCTCCTACAATGAGCAGTTCTTC.

This chain uses TRBV29-1 with TRBJ2-7, with 12 bases matching TRBD1. Germline lookup yields CDR1 SQVTM and CDR2 ANQGSEA. With V trimmed by 0 bases and J by 4 bases, 10 bases remained unmatched. The CDR3 is 17 amino acids. This CDR3 is CSVEEYRGTGGSYEQYF. CDR3 DNA sequence: TGCAGCGTTGAAGAGTACCGAGGGACAGGGGGCTCTTACGAGCAGTACTTC.

The chain employs TRBV19 and TRBJ1-5; 8 nucleotides line up with TRBD1. The CDR3 runs 18 residues. Germline-derived CDR1 and CDR2 are LNHDA and SQIVND (reference sequence). The J segment lost 0 bases and the V segment lost 4 bases, leaving 11 bases of the junction unmatched. Written as DNA, the CDR3 is TGTGCCAGTAGTAGAACGGGACAGGACATCTATAGCAATCAGCCCCAGCATTTT. Its protein product is CASSRTGQDIYSNQPQHF.

The J gene is TRBJ2-7, the V gene TRBV19, with 11 bases that match TRBD1. This CDR3 region has 15 residues. CDR1 and CDR2 from the germline V gene are LNHDA and SQIVND (reference sequence). J was trimmed by 4 bases and V by 5 bases; bases with no gene match: 7. The CDR3 region has the DNA TGTGCCAGTAGTGTCGGACAGGGGGCTTCTTACGAGCAGTACTTC. This gives the protein CASSVGQGASYEQYF.

The rearrangement uses TRBV28 and TRBJ1-2; 9 nucleotides align to TRBD1. This CDR3 has 15 amino acids. V lost 2 bases to trimming and J lost 4 bases; unmatched junction nucleotides: 5. The germline V gene encodes CDR1 MDHEN and CDR2 SYDVKM. CDR3 in DNA: TGTGCCAGCAGTTTAGAACCGGGACAGGGCTATGGCTACACCTTC. As protein: CASSLEPGQGYGYTF.

This chain joins TRBV7-3 and TRBJ1-4; possible D gene TRBD1, 6 bases. CDR3 length: 18 residues. Trimming removed 1 base from V and 3 bases from J, with 18 bases in between. Germline CDR1 SGHTA, CDR2 FQGTGA. Here the CDR3 DNA reads TGTGCCAGCAGCTTAAGGTCAAGCGGGGGGCTAGCTAATGAAAAACTGTTTTTT. Its protein is CASSLRSSGGLANEKLFF.

The table lists this clone with a count of one. CDR3 DNA sequence: TGTGCCAGCAGTCGTTCGGGACGCGGTCTTTACGAGCAGTACTTC. It encodes CASSRSGRGLYEQYF. The chain employs TRBV5-4 and TRBJ2-7; either TRBD1 or TRBD2 may fit D (5 bases each). Deletions cut 5 bases from V and 4 bases from J, with 19 bases between. The CDR3 runs 15 residues. Germline V gene data show CDR1 as SGHNT and CDR2 as YYREEE (reference sequence). The full variable domain, completed using reference TRBV5-4 and TRBJ2-7, is ETGVTQSPTHLIKTRGQQVTLRCSSQSGHNTVSWYQQALGQGPQFIFQYYREEENGRGNFPPRFSGLQFPNYSSELNVNALELDDSALYLCASSRSGRGLYEQYFGPGTRLTVT.

This sequence joins TRBV19 and TRBJ2-2; a weak D match, TRBD1 (5 bases). Between the trimmed V and J ends, which lost 6 bases and 6 bases, there was a span of 20 bases. Germline V gives CDR1 LNHDA, CDR2 SQIVND (reference sequence). The CDR3 sequence is 16 residues long. The CDR3 here is CASSLPPRELAGELFF. The CDR3 bases are TGTGCCAGTAGCCTACCCCCCAGGGAATTAGCCGGGGAGCTGTTTTTT.

CDR3 region: CASSSIIGTTNTEAFF. CDR3 nucleotide sequence: TGTGCCAGCAGCTCGATTATCGGGACAACGAACACTGAAGCTTTCTTT. This chain connects TRBV11-1 to TRBJ1-1; D is perhaps TRBD1 (6 bases). V lost 4 bases and J lost 1, with 16 bases in between. Germline CDR1 SGHAT, CDR2 FQDESV (reference sequence). The CDR3 extends over 16 amino acids. Supplemented by reference TRBV11-1 and TRBJ1-1, the full variable domain reads EAEVAQSPRYKITEKSQAVAFWCDPISGHATLYWYRQILGQGPELLVQFQDESVVDDSQLPKDRFSAERLKGVDSTLKIQPAELGDSAMYLCASSSIIGTTNTEAFFGQGTRLTVV.

This sequence joins TRBV6-5 and TRBJ2-5; the match to TRBD1 covers 12 bases. CDR3 length equals 15 residues. The germline V gene encodes CDR1 MNHEY and CDR2 SVGAGI. V was clipped by 6 bases and J by 5 bases; unmatched bases: 7. The CDR3: CASRTGTGGLETQYF. The CDR3 nucleotides read TGTGCCAGCAGGACCGGGACAGGGGGCCTGGAGACCCAGTACTTC.

The rearrangement links TRBV15 to TRBJ2-7, with TRBD2 matching 9 bases. Per germline, CDR1 LNHNV and CDR2 YYDKDF (reference sequence). The length of the CDR3 is 17 residues. Trimming at V came to 1 base and at J to 4 bases, leaving 11 bases not matched to a gene. The CDR3 region has the DNA TGTGCCACCAGCAGAGCGGCGGTAGCGGGAGATGGGTACGAGCAGTACTTC. This gives the protein CATSRAAVAGDGYEQYF.

The chain joins TRBV11-2 to TRBJ2-7; D gene unclear. V was pared by 1 base and J by 2 bases, with 3 bases between. Looked up from germline, CDR1 is SGHAT and CDR2 is FQNNGV. This CDR3 spans 12 amino acids. DNA of the CDR3: TGTGCCAGCAGCTTAGTCCCCTACGAGCAGTACTTC. Its protein product is CASSLVPYEQYF.

The chain carries TRBV9 and TRBJ1-5, with a possible D match to TRBD1 (5 bases). Germline V CDR1 and CDR2: SGDLS, YYNGEE. Between the trimmed V and J ends, which lost 4 bases and 2 bases, there was a span of 13 bases. The CDR3 is 15 amino acids. This CDR3 is CASSSGGRGNQPQHF. The DNA of the CDR3 is TGTGCCAGCAGCTCGGGGGGGAGAGGCAATCAGCCCCAGCATTTT.

The V and J genes are TRBV9 and TRBJ1-3; the D gene is possibly TRBD1 (6 bases). The germline V gene encodes CDR1 SGDLS and CDR2 YYNGEE. Trimming removed 2 bases from V and 7 bases from J, with 16 bases in between. This CDR3 comprises 15 residues. The chain's CDR3 is CASSVTQGRGNTIYF. In DNA form, the CDR3 reads TGTGCCAGCAGCGTGACGCAGGGGCGAGGGAACACCATATATTTT.

The chain has TRBV19 and TRBJ2-5; D gene ambiguous. V was clipped by 1 base and J by 4 bases, with 10 bases between them. This CDR3 has 14 residues. Germline-derived CDR1 and CDR2 are LNHDA and SQIVND (reference sequence). In DNA form, the CDR3 reads TGTGCCAGTAGTATAGGGGCAGGCCGAGAGACCCAGTACTTC. It is translated as CASSIGAGRETQYF.

This clone showed up just once. This chain links TRBV18 with TRBJ1-3; a possible D gene is TRBD1 (6 bases). The V gene lost 2 bases and the J gene lost 0 bases, with 8 bases spanning the gap. Germline loops: CDR1 KGHSH, CDR2 LQKENI. This CDR3 has 15 residues. The chain's CDR3 is CASSPLDSSGNTIYF. CDR3 DNA: TGTGCCAGCTCACCATTGGACAGCTCTGGAAACACCATATATTTT. Complete variable domain (other parts from reference TRBV18 and TRBJ1-3): NAGVMQNPRHLVRRRGQEARLRCSPMKGHSHVYWYRQLPEEGLKFMVYLQKENIIDESGMPKERFSAEFPKEGPSILRIQQVVRGDSAAYFCASSPLDSSGNTIYFGEGSWLTVV.

J is TRBJ1-5 and V is TRBV3-1 (or the pseudogene TRBV3-2), with a tentative D call TRBD1 (6 bases). Trimming left V 5 bases short and J 3 bases short, with 11 bases between. Germline loops: CDR1 LGHDT, CDR2 YNNKEL (reference sequence). The CDR3 has 14 residues. The CDR3 sequence: CASSLDSFNQPQHF. CDR3 DNA sequence: TGTGCCAGCAGCTTGGACAGCTTCAATCAGCCCCAGCATTTT.

The DNA of the CDR3 is TGCGCCAGTTCCCGCGGCAGCTCCTACGAGCAGTACTTC. The encoded protein is CASSRGSSYEQYF. The chain recombines TRBV10-1 with TRBJ2-7; D not resolved. The CDR3 consists of 13 residues. V was cut by 9 bases and J by 0 bases, with 12 bases left in between. Germline V lookup: CDR1 WNHNN, CDR2 SYGVQD (reference sequence).

J is TRBJ2-7 and V is TRBV12-3 or TRBV12-4; a possible D gene is TRBD1 (6 bases). The V end lost 8 bases, the J end lost 3 bases, and 14 bases lay between the germline ends. The CDR3 is 13 residues long. CDR3: CASALRGGYEQYF. In DNA, the CDR3 is TGTGCCAGCGCCCTCCGAGGGGGCTACGAGCAGTACTTC.

The genes are TRBV28 and TRBJ1-2; TRBD1 agrees at 7 bases. Germline V gene lookup returns CDR1 MDHEN and CDR2 SYDVKM. Trimming removed 6 bases from V and 3 bases from J; junction bases left unmatched: 10. This CDR3 is 15 amino acids long. CDR3: CASRSGQGGDYGYTF. The CDR3 DNA reads as TGTGCCAGCAGAAGTGGGCAGGGGGGCGACTATGGCTACACCTTC.

The chain couples TRBV15 to TRBJ2-7; weak D call: TRBD2 (6 bases). Germline V gene lookup returns CDR1 LNHNV and CDR2 YYDKDF (reference sequence). V was clipped by 1 base and J by 4 bases, with 11 bases between them. The CDR3 has 14 amino acids. The chain's CDR3 is CATSRGEEGYEQYF. The CDR3 DNA reads TGTGCCACCAGCAGAGGGGAGGAGGGTTACGAGCAGTACTTC.